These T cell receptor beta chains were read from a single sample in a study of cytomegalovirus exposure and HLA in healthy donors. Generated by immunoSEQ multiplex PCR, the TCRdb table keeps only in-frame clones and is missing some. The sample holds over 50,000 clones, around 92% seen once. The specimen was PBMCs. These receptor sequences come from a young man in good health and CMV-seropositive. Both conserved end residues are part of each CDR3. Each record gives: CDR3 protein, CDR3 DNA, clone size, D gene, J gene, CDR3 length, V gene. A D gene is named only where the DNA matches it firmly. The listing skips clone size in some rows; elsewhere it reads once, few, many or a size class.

CAISESNSDRLWNEQFF	TGTGCCATCAGTGAGTCGAATTCGGACAGACTGTGGAATGAGCAGTTCTTC	NA	NA	TRBJ2-1	17	TRBV10-3
CAWSVGSATNQPQHF	TGTGCCTGGAGTGTTGGATCAGCGACTAATCAGCCCCAGCATTTT	NA	NA	TRBJ1-5	15	TRBV30
CASSLVAGEADTQYF	TGCGCCAGCAGCTTGGTGGCGGGTGAGGCAGATACGCAGTATTTT	NA	NA	TRBJ2-3	15	TRBV5-1
CSFDRTNTEAFF	TGCAGTTTCGACAGGACCAACACTGAAGCTTTCTTT	NA	NA	TRBJ1-1	12	TRBV29-1
CASSRTAGEQYF	TGTGCCAGCAGCCGAACGGCCGGGGAGCAGTACTTC	NA	NA	TRBJ2-7	12	TRBV7-9
CASSPVGGRRGTDTQYF	TGCGCCAGCAGCCCAGTCGGGGGGCGGAGAGGCACAGATACGCAGTATTTT	NA	NA	TRBJ2-3	17	TRBV4-1
CASSEREGRGYEQYF	TGTGCCAGTAGTGAGCGGGAGGGCCGAGGTTACGAGCAGTACTTC	NA	TRBD2	TRBJ2-7	15	TRBV19
CAISEGTEKVNQPQHF	TGTGCCATCAGTGAGGGGACAGAGAAGGTAAATCAGCCCCAGCATTTT	NA	TRBD1	TRBJ1-5	16	TRBV10-3
CAISGNRGEKLFF	TGTGCCATCAGTGGAAATCGAGGGGAAAAACTGTTTTTT	NA	NA	TRBJ1-4	13	TRBV10-3
CASSLSDSNTEAFF	TGTGCCAGCAGCCTATCGGACAGTAACACTGAAGCTTTCTTT	NA	NA	TRBJ1-1	14	TRBV7-2
CASSLRGPWLFF	TGTGCCAGCAGCTTGAGAGGGCCATGGCTGTTTTTT	NA	NA	TRBJ1-4	12	TRBV21-1
CASSFRVATGDLFF	TGTGCCAGCAGCTTTAGGGTGGCGACAGGGGATCTGTTCTTC	once	TRBD1	TRBJ2-1	14	TRBV7-9
CASSFRAEQETQYF	TGTGCCAGCAGCTTTCGAGCTGAACAAGAGACCCAGTACTTC	NA	NA	TRBJ2-5	14	TRBV5-5
CASSLAGGANTEAFF	TGTGCCAGCAGCTTGGCGGGGGGGGCGAACACTGAAGCTTTCTTT	NA	NA	TRBJ1-1	15	TRBV11-2
CASSQVGLSEEQYF	TGCGCCAGCAGCCAAGTAGGACTCTCGGAAGAGCAGTACTTC	NA	NA	TRBJ2-5	14	TRBV4-1
CASSQGTGDGYEQYF	TGCGCCAGCAGCCAAGGGACAGGGGATGGGTACGAGCAGTACTTC	NA	TRBD1	TRBJ2-7	15	TRBV4-1
CASTSGTSYNEQFF	TGTGCCAGCACCAGCGGGACGAGTTACAATGAGCAGTTCTTC	NA	TRBD2	TRBJ2-1	14	TRBV9
CASSLAGAQETQYF	TGTGCTAGCAGTTTAGCGGGCGCTCAAGAGACCCAGTACTTC	NA	TRBD2	TRBJ2-5	14	TRBV7-7
CASSYPGGSYNEQFF	TGTGCCAGCAGCTACCCCGGAGGCTCCTACAATGAGCAGTTCTTC	NA	NA	TRBJ2-1	15	TRBV7-2
CASRPASLTEAFF	TGTGCCAGCAGGCCTGCTAGTCTCACTGAAGCTTTCTTT	NA	NA	TRBJ1-1	13	TRBV7-3
CASSWETGGFEQYF	TGCGCCAGCAGCTGGGAGACCGGGGGGTTCGAGCAGTACTTC	few	TRBD2	TRBJ2-7	14	TRBV5-1
CASSQLAGVCEQYF	TGTGCCAGCAGCCAACTAGCGGGAGTCTGCGAGCAGTACTTC	NA	TRBD2	TRBJ2-7	14	TRBV7-2
CASSTGTARSYEQYF	TGTGCCAGTAGTACCGGGACAGCGCGCTCCTACGAGCAGTACTTC	NA	TRBD1	TRBJ2-7	15	TRBV19
CASSTGLAGEINTGELFF	TGTGCCAGCAGCACAGGACTAGCGGGAGAGATAAACACCGGGGAGCTGTTTTTT	NA	TRBD2	TRBJ2-2	18	TRBV9
CASSWSGQGGEREQYF	TGCGCCAGCAGCTGGTCCGGACAGGGGGGGGAACGCGAGCAGTACTTC	NA	TRBD1	TRBJ2-7	16	TRBV5-1
CASSWGLAGVVTGELFF	TGTGCCAGCAGCTGGGGACTAGCGGGAGTGGTCACCGGGGAGCTGTTTTTT	few	TRBD2	TRBJ2-2	17	TRBV5-4
CASSLFQGEKLFF	TGTGCCAGCAGCTTATTTCAGGGGGAAAAACTGTTTTTT	NA	NA	TRBJ1-4	13	TRBV11-2
CASSGDLAGGEQYF	TGTGCCAGCAGTGGTGATCTAGCGGGAGGCGAGCAGTACTTC	NA	TRBD2	TRBJ2-7	14	TRBV2
CASSYYNKISEAFF	TGTGCCAGCAGTTACTACAACAAAATATCTGAAGCTTTCTTT	once	NA	TRBJ1-1	14	TRBV6-6
CASSLPDTGELFF	TGTGCCAGCAGCTTACCCGACACCGGGGAGCTGTTTTTT	few	NA	TRBJ2-2	13	TRBV7-6
CASSWEDGLRNGGYTF	TGTGCCAGCAGCTGGGAAGATGGACTCAGAAATGGAGGCTACACCTTC	few	NA	TRBJ1-2	16	TRBV7-9
CASSYRGAYNEQFF	TGTGCCAGCAGCTACCGCGGGGCCTACAATGAGCAGTTCTTC	few	NA	TRBJ2-1	14	TRBV25-1
CASRHRVRYTGELFF	TGTGCCAGCAGACACAGGGTTCGTTACACCGGGGAGCTGTTTTTT	NA	NA	TRBJ2-2	15	TRBV5-6
CASSLEQGTNEKLFF	TGTGCTAGCAGCTTAGAACAGGGGACTAATGAAAAACTGTTTTTT	NA	TRBD1	TRBJ1-4	15	TRBV7-7
CASSAGQISNQPQHF	TGTGCCAGCAGCGCCGGACAGATTAGCAATCAGCCCCAGCATTTT	NA	NA	TRBJ1-5	15	TRBV6-5
CASSKDYNNEQFF	TGCGCCAGCAGCAAGGACTATAACAATGAGCAGTTCTTC	once	NA	TRBJ2-1	13	TRBV5-1
CASSYPTSGRNEQYF	TGTGCCAGCAGTTACCCGACAAGTGGGAGGAACGAGCAGTACTTC	NA	NA	TRBJ2-7	15	TRBV6-6
CASSLGTRPHSNQPQHF	TGTGCCAGCAGCTTGGGTACACGCCCGCATAGCAATCAGCCCCAGCATTTT	once	NA	TRBJ1-5	17	TRBV5-5
CASSLVVGSYNSPLHF	TGTGCCAGCAGTTTAGTGGTAGGGAGCTATAATTCACCCCTCCACTTT	NA	NA	TRBJ1-6	16	TRBV28
CSSSEGLYETNEQFF	TGTTCCAGCAGCGAGGGACTCTACGAAACTAATGAGCAGTTCTTC	NA	NA	TRBJ2-1	15	TRBV7-9
CATTPGGFGAGETQYF	TGTGCCACCACTCCGGGGGGATTCGGGGCAGGGGAGACCCAGTACTTC	NA	TRBD2	TRBJ2-5	16	TRBV28
CASSPSSYEQYF	TGTGCCAGCAGCCCCAGCTCCTACGAGCAGTACTTC	NA	NA	TRBJ2-7	12	TRBV7-9
CASSQPGQANYGYTF	TGCGCCAGCAGCCAACCGGGACAGGCTAACTATGGCTACACCTTC	NA	TRBD1	TRBJ1-2	15	TRBV4-1
CASSVETGITEAFF	TGTGCCAGCAGCGTAGAGACAGGGATCACTGAAGCTTTCTTT	NA	TRBD1	TRBJ1-1	14	TRBV9
CASSEKPDLTGELFF	TGTGCCAGCAGCGAGAAGCCCGACTTGACCGGGGAGCTGTTTTTT	NA	NA	TRBJ2-2	15	TRBV9
CASSQDPRATNEKLFF	TGTGCCAGCAGCCAAGATCCCAGGGCAACTAATGAAAAACTGTTTTTT	NA	NA	TRBJ1-4	16	TRBV4-2
CASSSSGTETQYF	TGTGCCAGCAGTTCTAGCGGGACGGAGACCCAGTACTTC	NA	TRBD2	TRBJ2-5	13	TRBV7-9
CASNPSASGANVLTF	TGCGCCAGCAACCCCAGCGCCTCTGGGGCCAACGTCCTGACTTTC	few	NA	TRBJ2-6	15	TRBV5-1
CASSKRPGLPQHF	TGTGCCAGCAGTAAACGACCGGGACTGCCCCAGCATTTT	NA	NA	TRBJ1-5	13	TRBV6-5
CASRTRVTANTGELFF	TGTGCCAGCAGGACCAGAGTGACAGCGAACACCGGGGAGCTGTTTTTT	NA	NA	TRBJ2-2	16	TRBV7-9
CASSQDDGRVYNEQFF	TGCGCCAGCAGCCAAGATGACGGGAGAGTCTACAATGAGCAGTTCTTC	NA	NA	TRBJ2-1	16	TRBV4-1